The 14 T cell receptor beta chains listed next were all sequenced from one sample in a study of blood T cells in healthy people across ages. Next came a second PCR, run for about 7 to 12 cycles, which used a sample-barcoded 5' primer along with a J-beta primer mix. MiXCR, applied by TCRdb to the 5' RACE reads, yields one record per CDR3 protein. The profile shows some 930,000 distinct CDR3 sequences, roughly 29% of them singletons. Another study also made use of these data, one on T cells of mothers and their children.

The sequencing input was blood. The source is a woman in her forties in good health.

DNA for the CDR3: TGTGCCAGCAGCTTGAACCCTGTTGGAGGGGCTGAAGCTTTCTTT. Translated, it gives CASSLNPVGGAEAFF. This rearrangement joins TRBV7-3 to TRBJ1-1; D might be TRBD1 (5 bases). CDR3 length equals 15 residues. Trimming shortened V by 3 bases and J by 6 bases, and 17 bases separated the two germline ends. The germline gives CDR1 SGHTA, CDR2 FQGTGA.

This clonotype was found a few times. The chain links TRBV6-5 to TRBJ1-5; a weak D match, TRBD1 (5 bases). The V gene lost 5 bases and the J gene lost 0 bases, with 11 bases spanning the gap. CDR3 size: 15 residues. Germline CDR1 is MNHEY and CDR2 is SVGAGI. This CDR3 is CASSPPGFSNQPQHF. CDR3 in DNA: TGTGCCAGCAGTCCCCCAGGGTTTAGCAATCAGCCCCAGCATTTT.

This clonotype was found many times. This CDR3 is CSATSDRGAYNEQFF. The CDR3 region has the DNA TGCAGTGCTACTTCCGACAGGGGGGCCTACAATGAGCAGTTCTTC. V usage is TRBV20-1 and J usage is TRBJ2-1, with 9 bases that match TRBD1. Germline lookup yields CDR1 DFQATT and CDR2 SNEGSKA (reference sequence). V shed 4 bases, J shed 2 bases, and the junction held 6 bases outside the gene matches. The CDR3 runs 15 residues.

This clonotype was seen a few times. The chain combines TRBV29-1 with TRBJ2-1; TRBD1 matches at 7 bases. Germline loops: CDR1 SQVTM, CDR2 ANQGSEA. The CDR3 runs to 14 residues. J lost 1 base, V lost 6 bases, and 6 bases had no gene match. In DNA form, the CDR3 reads TGCAGCGTGCTGACAGGGTCGTCCTACAATGAGCAGTTCTTC. The encoded protein is CSVLTGSSYNEQFF.

The V gene is TRBV12-3 or TRBV12-4, the J gene TRBJ1-2, with D unclear. V was clipped by 5 bases and J by 2 bases, with 12 bases between them. The CDR3 spans 14 residues. The CDR3 region is CASSGVRGNYGYTF. CDR3 coding DNA: TGTGCCAGCAGTGGGGTACGGGGAAACTATGGCTACACCTTC.

This clonotype appeared many times. The genes are TRBV5-1 and TRBJ2-4; 11 nucleotides align to TRBD2. Trimming at V came to 1 base and at J to 8 bases, leaving 2 bases not matched to a gene. The CDR3 runs 14 residues. From germline, CDR1 is SGHRS and CDR2 YFSETQ. CDR3 DNA sequence: TGCGCCAGCAGCTTGACTAGCGGGGGTTACATTCAGTACTTC. Translating it yields CASSLTSGGYIQYF. Drawing the rest from reference TRBV5-1 and TRBJ2-4, the complete variable domain is KAGVTQTPRYLIKTRGQQVTLSCSPISGHRSVSWYQQTPGQGLQFLFEYFSETQRNKGNFPGRFSGRQFSNSRSEMNVSTLELGDSALYLCASSLTSGGYIQYFGAGTRLSVL.

As to this clonotype: One end of the junction varies from germline; a read error may be responsible. The chain joins TRBV9 to TRBJ2-2; D is ambiguous. Germline V gene lookup returns CDR1 SGDLS and CDR2 YYNGEE. This CDR3 spans 14 amino acids. CDR3 protein: CASSVLANTGELFF. CDR3 nucleotides: TGTGCCAGCAGCGTCTTGGCGAACACTGGGGAGCTGTTTTTT.

This clonotype showed up just once. A much larger clone lies one base from this, so it may be a read error. The chain recombines TRBV19 with TRBJ2-1, with D possibly being TRBD1 or TRBD2 (5 bases each). The J call is in doubt because the DNA end fits TRBJ2-7 better. This CDR3 comprises 13 residues. Germline assignment: CDR1 LNHDA and CDR2 SQIVND (reference sequence). The CDR3 region is CASSMGVYNEQYF. The CDR3 bases are TGTGCCAGTAGTATGGGGGTCTACAATGAGCAGTACTTC.

This clonotype was seen ten or more times. V and J are TRBV4-2 and TRBJ2-7; perhaps TRBD2 as D (7 bases). The germline V gene has CDR1 LGHNA and CDR2 YNFKEQ. There are 16 residues in the CDR3. V lost 0 bases, J lost 6 bases, and 18 bases lay in between. CDR3 in amino acids: CASSQEGGVGKVEQYF. In DNA form, the CDR3 reads TGTGCCAGCAGCCAAGAAGGGGGGGTAGGGAAAGTCGAGCAGTACTTC.

This clonotype was detected many times. Since a much larger clone is just one base distant, this may be a read error. This chain links TRBV29-1 with TRBJ2-6, with a possible D match to TRBD1 (5 bases). This CDR3 contains 13 residues. The germline V gene has CDR1 SQVTM and CDR2 ANQGSEA. CDR3 loop: CSALNPGASVLTF. The DNA for the CDR3 is TGCAGCGCCTTGAACCCTGGGGCCAGCGTCCTGACTTTC.

V and J are TRBV20-1 and TRBJ2-7; D remains ambiguous. The CDR3 contains 12 residues. Trimming stripped 0 bases from V and 8 bases from J, with 11 bases between. Germline V gene data show CDR1 as DFQATT and CDR2 as SNEGSKA (reference sequence). This chain's CDR3 is CSARDTSHKQYF. The CDR3, as DNA: TGCAGTGCTAGAGATACATCTCACAAGCAGTACTTC.

This clonotype was seen ten or more times. The V call is TRBV24-1, the J call TRBJ2-7, with TRBD1 as a possible D gene (6 bases). Germline-derived CDR1 and CDR2 are KGHDR and SFDVKD. V dropped 2 bases and J dropped 8 bases, with 12 bases sitting between them. The CDR3 spans 13 residues. CDR3 in amino acids: CATSDSQGPQQYF. CDR3 bases: TGTGCCACCAGTGATTCGCAGGGGCCTCAGCAGTACTTC.

This clonotype was detected ten times or more. The V call is TRBV7-9, the J call TRBJ2-7, with TRBD1 matching 9 bases. The CDR3 has 14 amino acids. The germline V gene has CDR1 SEHNR and CDR2 FQNEAQ (reference sequence). V was clipped by 5 bases and J by 5 bases; unmatched bases: 7. CDR3 in amino acids: CASSDGTGRNEQYF. The CDR3 DNA reads as TGTGCCAGCAGCGACGGGACAGGGCGGAACGAGCAGTACTTC.

The gene calls are TRBV12-3 or TRBV12-4 and TRBJ2-7, with 11 bases lining up with TRBD1. The CDR3 length is 14 residues. The ends lost 5 bases at V and 5 bases at J; junction bases unmatched: 5. CDR3: CASSPGTGGHEQYF. The CDR3 bases are TGTGCCAGCAGTCCCGGGACAGGGGGACACGAGCAGTACTTC.